Detailed here is one TCR beta chain. The antigen is undetermined. A read error may account for a junction end that differs from germline. CDR1 is LGHNA and CDR2 is YSLEER in the germline V gene. The CDR3 has 13 amino acids. CD25-based Treg depletion was applied to purified naive CD4+ T cells. Each CDR3 protein is one row after TCRdb ran MiXCR on the 5' RACE reads. The sample consists of tens of thousands of distinct CDR3 sequences, 25% to 35% of them appearing once. Study conclusions and caveats: The TCR gene usage of tumor memory CD4+ T cells clustered together with blood and lymph node memory CD4+ cells and with lymph node naive CD4+ cells. The larger-cohort validation was restricted to a single TCR beta V-J rearrangement rather than whole repertoires.

Sequencing was done on a sample of naive CD4+ T cells sorted from blood. Documented subset: naive CD4+ T cells, CD4+CD45RA+CD25-. This chain joins TRBV4-3 and TRBJ1-5; no reliable D call. The clonotype originates from a female donor with breast cancer. The CDR3 is CASSQNQNQPQRF. The DNA for the CDR3 is TGCGCCAGCAGCCAAAATCAGAATCAGCCCCAGCGTTTT.